These 7 T cell receptor beta chains originate from one sample sequenced in a study of blood T cells in healthy people across ages. Then a second PCR, running roughly 6 to 11 cycles, was carried out with a sample-barcoded 5' primer and a J-beta primer mix. One entry per CDR3 protein, called by TCRdb with MiXCR from the 5' RACE reads. The data show hundreds of thousands of distinct CDR3 sequences, with roughly 64% seen just once and roughly 20% held by the top ten. The sample taken for sequencing was blood. The source is a man aged 25-45 years in good health.

The chain links TRBV20-1 to TRBJ2-7, with 8 bases identical to TRBD1. Judging by the DNA end, TRBJ2-5 fits better; the J call may be wrong. Per germline, CDR1 DFQATT and CDR2 SNEGSKA (reference sequence). The CDR3 is 14 residues long. The DNA of the CDR3 is TGCAGTGCCAGGACAGGGATCGGACACGGGACCCAGTACTTC. This translates into CSARTGIGHGTQYF.

The chain carries TRBV25-1 and TRBJ2-4, with 8 bases that match TRBD2. V trimming: 1 base; J trimming: 6 bases; junction bases outside the gene matches: 11. Germline V gene data show CDR1 as MGHDK and CDR2 as SYGVNS. The CDR3 totals 17 residues. The CDR3 DNA sequence: TGTGCCAGCAGTGAATTCGGGGGGGGGCTCCGGGGAAACATTCAGTACTTC. It is translated as CASSEFGGGLRGNIQYF.

This clonotype was seen more than once but under ten times. The chain couples TRBV11-2 to TRBJ2-1; tentative D call: TRBD2 (6 bases). CDR3 size: 16 residues. Per germline, CDR1 SGHAT and CDR2 FQNNGV. V was trimmed by 0 bases and J by 4 bases, leaving 13 bases between them. CDR3 region: CASSLDLGGEYNEQFF. For the CDR3, the DNA is TGTGCCAGCAGCTTAGACCTGGGAGGAGAGTACAATGAGCAGTTCTTC.

In regard to this clonotype: It may be a read error: a sequence one base away is much more abundant. The V and J genes are TRBV12-3 or TRBV12-4 and TRBJ2-1; D gene unclear. The CDR3 contains 14 residues. The CDR3 sequence is CVSSRLRGFDEQFF. The CDR3 DNA reads TGTGTCAGCAGCCGTCTCCGTGGTTTCGATGAGCAGTTCTTC.

This sequence joins TRBV20-1 and TRBJ2-3; 12 bases map to TRBD2. The CDR3 has 14 residues. Looked up from germline, CDR1 is DFQATT and CDR2 is SNEGSKA (reference sequence). The V and J ends lost 6 bases and 8 bases, in that order; junction bases with no gene match: 9. CDR3 sequence: CSAPASGRAPTQYF. The CDR3 nucleotides read TGCAGTGCCCCCGCTAGCGGGAGGGCCCCTACGCAGTATTTT.

This chain uses TRBV20-1 with TRBJ2-6; D is perhaps TRBD1 (5 bases). CDR3 size: 14 residues. Between the trimmed V and J ends, which lost 6 bases and 0 bases, there was a span of 9 bases. Germline V gene data show CDR1 as DFQATT and CDR2 as SNEGSKA (reference sequence). CDR3 in amino acids: CSALTGSGANVLTF. In DNA, the CDR3 is TGCAGTGCGTTAACAGGCTCTGGGGCCAACGTCCTGACTTTC.

This clonotype has only one observation. V usage is TRBV24-1 and J usage is TRBJ1-2; a weak D match, TRBD1 (6 bases). Germline V gives CDR1 KGHDR, CDR2 SFDVKD. The V gene lost 2 bases and the J gene lost 5 bases, with 11 bases spanning the gap. The CDR3 runs to 14 residues. In DNA form, the CDR3 reads TGTGCCACCAGTGATTCCGACAGGACTTATGGCTACACCTTC. Translation: CATSDSDRTYGYTF.